What follows describes a single T cell receptor (beta chain). TCRdb analysed the RT-PCR reads with MiXCR anew, one entry per CDR3 protein. The table includes about 680,000 distinct CDR3 sequences, 13% to 15% detected once. The CDR3 totals 13 residues. The germline V gene has CDR1 LGHDT and CDR2 YNNKEL (reference sequence). Trimming shortened V by 4 bases and J by 6 bases, and 11 bases separated the two germline ends. This receptor was identified in a female donor in good health, serving as a healthy control. The sample consisted of memory CD4+ T cells from blood. This sequence joins TRBV3-1 and TRBJ2-3; D is unresolved. The CDR3: CASSPTTVDTQYF. The CDR3 DNA follows: TGTGCCAGCAGCCCAACGACCGTGGATACGCAGTATTTT.